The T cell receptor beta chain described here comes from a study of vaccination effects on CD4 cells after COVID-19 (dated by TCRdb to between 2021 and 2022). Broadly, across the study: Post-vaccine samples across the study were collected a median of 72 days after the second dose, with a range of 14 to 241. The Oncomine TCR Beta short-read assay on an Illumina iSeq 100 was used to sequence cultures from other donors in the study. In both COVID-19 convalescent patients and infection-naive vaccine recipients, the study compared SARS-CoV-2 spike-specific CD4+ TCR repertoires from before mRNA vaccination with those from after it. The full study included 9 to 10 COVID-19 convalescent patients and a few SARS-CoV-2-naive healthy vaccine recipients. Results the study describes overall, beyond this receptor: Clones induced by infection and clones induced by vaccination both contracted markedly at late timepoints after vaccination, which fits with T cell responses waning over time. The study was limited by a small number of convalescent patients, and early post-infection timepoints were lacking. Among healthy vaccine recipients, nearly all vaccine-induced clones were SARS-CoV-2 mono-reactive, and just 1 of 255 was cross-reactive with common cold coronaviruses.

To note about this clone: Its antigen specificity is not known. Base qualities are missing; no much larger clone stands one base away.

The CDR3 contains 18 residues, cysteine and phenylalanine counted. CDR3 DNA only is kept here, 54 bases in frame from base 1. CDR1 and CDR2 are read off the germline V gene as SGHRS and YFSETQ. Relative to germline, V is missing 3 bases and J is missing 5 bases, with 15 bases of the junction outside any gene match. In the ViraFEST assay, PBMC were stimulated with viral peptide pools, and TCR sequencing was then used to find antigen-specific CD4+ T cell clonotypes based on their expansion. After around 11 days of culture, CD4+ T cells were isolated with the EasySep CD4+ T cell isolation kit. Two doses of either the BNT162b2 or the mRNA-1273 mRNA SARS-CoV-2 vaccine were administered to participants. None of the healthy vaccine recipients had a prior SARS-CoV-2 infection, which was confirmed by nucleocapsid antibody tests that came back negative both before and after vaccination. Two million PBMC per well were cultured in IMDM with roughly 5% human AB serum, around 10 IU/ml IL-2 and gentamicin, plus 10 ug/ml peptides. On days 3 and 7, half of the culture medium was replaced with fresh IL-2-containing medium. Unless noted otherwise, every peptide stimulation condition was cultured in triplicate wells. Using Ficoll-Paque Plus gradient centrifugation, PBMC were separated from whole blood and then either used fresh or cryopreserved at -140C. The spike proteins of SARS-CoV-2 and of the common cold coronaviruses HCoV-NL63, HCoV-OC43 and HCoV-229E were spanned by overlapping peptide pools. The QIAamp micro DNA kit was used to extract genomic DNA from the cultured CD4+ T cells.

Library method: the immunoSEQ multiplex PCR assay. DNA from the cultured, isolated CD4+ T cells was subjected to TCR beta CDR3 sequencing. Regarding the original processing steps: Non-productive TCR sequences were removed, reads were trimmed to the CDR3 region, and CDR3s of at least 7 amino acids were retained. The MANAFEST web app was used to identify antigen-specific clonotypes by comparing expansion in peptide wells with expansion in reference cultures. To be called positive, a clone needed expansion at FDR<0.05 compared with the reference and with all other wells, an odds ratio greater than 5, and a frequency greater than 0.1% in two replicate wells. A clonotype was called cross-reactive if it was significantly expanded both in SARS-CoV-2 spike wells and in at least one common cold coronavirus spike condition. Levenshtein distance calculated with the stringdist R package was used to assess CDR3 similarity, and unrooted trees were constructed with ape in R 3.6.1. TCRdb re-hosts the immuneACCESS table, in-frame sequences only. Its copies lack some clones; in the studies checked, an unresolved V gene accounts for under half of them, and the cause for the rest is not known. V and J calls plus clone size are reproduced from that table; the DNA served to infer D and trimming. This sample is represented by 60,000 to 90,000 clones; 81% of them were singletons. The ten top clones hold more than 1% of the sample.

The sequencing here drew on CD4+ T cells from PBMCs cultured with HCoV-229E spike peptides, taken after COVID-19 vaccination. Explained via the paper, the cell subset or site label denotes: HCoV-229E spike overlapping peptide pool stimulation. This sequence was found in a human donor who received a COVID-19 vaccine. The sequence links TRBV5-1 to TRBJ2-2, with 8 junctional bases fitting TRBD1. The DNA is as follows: TGCGCCAGCAGCTACAATGGACAGGGCGTAGGAGCTACCGGGGAGCTGTTTTTT. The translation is CASSYNGQGVGATGELFF.